This TCR beta chain appears in the sequencing data of a study of T cells in Graves' hyperthyroidism and ophthalmopathy. Germline V gene lookup returns CDR1 SGHTA and CDR2 FQGNSA. Losses at the gene ends were 4 bases for V and 6 bases for J; bases not matched to a gene: 12. The length of the CDR3 is 15 residues. General study findings and limits: Blood shared most expanded thyroid clonotypes above 0.001.

RNA transcripts were the template for amplifying TCR beta CDR3 regions. First-round RT-PCR with HTBI primers amplified the TCR CDR3 region. In TCRdb, the multiplex PCR reads were re-called with MiXCR into one record per CDR3 protein. This table has about 500,000 distinct CDR3 sequences, about 46% appearing once. As to this clonotype: The antigen is not known.

The chain is built from TRBV7-2 and TRBJ2-7, with 7 bases aligning to TRBD2. This TCR derives from an adult woman with Graves' disease, either hyperthyroidism or ophthalmopathy (not recorded which). Sequenced: peripheral blood or thyroid tissue (not recorded which). The CDR3 reads CASSSMGGSVFEQYF. The CDR3 region has the DNA TGTGCCAGCAGCTCCATGGGAGGGAGTGTCTTCGAGCAGTACTTC.